Listed below are T cell receptor beta chains from one sample, sequenced in a study of shared clonotypes between healthy human individuals. The method was immunoSEQ multiplex PCR; TCRdb's version includes in-frame clones alone and lacks a portion of them. The repertoire has approximately 2,000,000 clones, roughly 93% of them found once; the top ten carry under 2%. Sequences were obtained from naive CD8+ T cells from PBMCs. The receptors originated from a man between 18 and 35 years old in good health. Some clones in this sample may be carry-over from other donors' samples. CDR3s include the opening cysteine and the closing phenylalanine or tryptophan. Fields, in order: D gene, clone size, V gene, J gene, CDR3 protein, CDR3 DNA. A D gene is named only where the DNA matches it firmly. Size is stated for part of the rows, as once, few or many counts, or as a class when the clone is expanded.

d_gene: TRBD2; abundance: -; v_gene: TRBV6-1; j_gene: TRBJ2-1; CDR3aa: CASQDRGSYNEQFF; CDR3nt: TGTGCCAGCCAAGATCGCGGGAGCTACAATGAGCAGTTCTTC
d_gene: -; abundance: -; v_gene: TRBV11-2; j_gene: TRBJ2-1; CDR3aa: CASSLEGYYNEQFF; CDR3nt: TGTGCCAGCAGCTTAGAGGGCTACTACAATGAGCAGTTCTTC
d_gene: -; abundance: -; v_gene: TRBV5-8; j_gene: TRBJ2-5; CDR3aa: CASVLGGGRLRETQYF; CDR3nt: TGTGCCAGCGTGCTGGGTGGGGGGCGGCTCCGCGAGACCCAGTACTTC
d_gene: -; abundance: -; v_gene: TRBV30; j_gene: TRBJ2-7; CDR3aa: CACHTGYEQYF; CDR3nt: TGTGCCTGTCATACCGGTTACGAGCAGTACTTC
d_gene: -; abundance: -; v_gene: TRBV30; j_gene: TRBJ2-1; CDR3aa: CAWSVSRASEQFF; CDR3nt: TGTGCCTGGAGTGTTTCAAGAGCTTCTGAGCAGTTCTTC
d_gene: -; abundance: -; v_gene: TRBV28; j_gene: TRBJ2-7; CDR3aa: CASSPTGEAHEQYF; CDR3nt: TGTGCCAGCAGCCCGACGGGGGAGGCACACGAGCAGTACTTC
d_gene: TRBD2; abundance: -; v_gene: TRBV4-1; j_gene: TRBJ2-1; CDR3aa: CASSRGLAYNEQFF; CDR3nt: TGCGCCAGCAGCCGAGGACTAGCCTACAATGAGCAGTTCTTC
d_gene: -; abundance: -; v_gene: TRBV2; j_gene: TRBJ2-7; CDR3aa: CASTSPAGVGEQYF; CDR3nt: TGTGCCAGCACTTCCCCGGCAGGGGTTGGCGAGCAGTACTTC
d_gene: TRBD2; abundance: -; v_gene: TRBV9; j_gene: TRBJ2-2; CDR3aa: CASCPGGDTGELFF; CDR3nt: TGTGCCAGCTGTCCGGGAGGGGACACCGGGGAGCTGTTTTTT
d_gene: -; abundance: once; v_gene: TRBV28; j_gene: TRBJ1-4; CDR3aa: CASSLGGTRGTTNEKLFF; CDR3nt: TGTGCCAGCAGTCTGGGTGGGACAAGGGGGACAACTAATGAAAAACTGTTTTTT